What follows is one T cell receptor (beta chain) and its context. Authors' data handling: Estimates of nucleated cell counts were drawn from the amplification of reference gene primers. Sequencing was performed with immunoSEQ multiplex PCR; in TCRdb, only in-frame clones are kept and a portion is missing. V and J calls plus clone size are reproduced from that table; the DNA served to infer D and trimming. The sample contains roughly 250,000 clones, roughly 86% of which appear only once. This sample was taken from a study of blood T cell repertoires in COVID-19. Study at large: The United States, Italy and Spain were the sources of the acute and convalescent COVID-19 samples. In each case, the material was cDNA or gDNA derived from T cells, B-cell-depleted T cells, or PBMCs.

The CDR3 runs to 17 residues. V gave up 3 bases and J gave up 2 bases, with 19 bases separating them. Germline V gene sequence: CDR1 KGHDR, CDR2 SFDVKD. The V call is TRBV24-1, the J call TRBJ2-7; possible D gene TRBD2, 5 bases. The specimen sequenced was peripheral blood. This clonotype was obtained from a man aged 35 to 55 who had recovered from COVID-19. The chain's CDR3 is CATSDPSPAEAPYEQYF. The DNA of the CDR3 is TGTGCCACCAGTGATCCTTCCCCAGCGGAGGCCCCCTACGAGCAGTACTTC.